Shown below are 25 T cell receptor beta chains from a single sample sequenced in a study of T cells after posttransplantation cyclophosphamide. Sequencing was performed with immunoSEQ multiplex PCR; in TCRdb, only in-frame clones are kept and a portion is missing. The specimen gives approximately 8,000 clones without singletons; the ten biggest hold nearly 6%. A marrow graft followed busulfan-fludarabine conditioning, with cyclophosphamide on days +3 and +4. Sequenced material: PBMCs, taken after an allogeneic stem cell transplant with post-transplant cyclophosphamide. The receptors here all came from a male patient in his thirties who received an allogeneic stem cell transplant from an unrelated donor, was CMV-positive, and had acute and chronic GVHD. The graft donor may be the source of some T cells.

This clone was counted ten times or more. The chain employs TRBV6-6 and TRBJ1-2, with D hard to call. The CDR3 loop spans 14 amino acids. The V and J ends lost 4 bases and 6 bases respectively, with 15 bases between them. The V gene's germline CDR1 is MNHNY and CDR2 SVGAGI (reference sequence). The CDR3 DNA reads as TGTGCCAGCAGTTCCCAACCCCGGGTGAATGGCTACACCTTC. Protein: CASSSQPRVNGYTF.

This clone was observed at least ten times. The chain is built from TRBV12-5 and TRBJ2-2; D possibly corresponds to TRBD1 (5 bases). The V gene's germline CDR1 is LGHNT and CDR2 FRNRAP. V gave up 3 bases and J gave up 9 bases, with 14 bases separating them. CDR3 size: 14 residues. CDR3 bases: TGTGCTAGTGGTTTTCCTGGGGCGGCCCGGGAGCTGTTTTTT. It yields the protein CASGFPGAARELFF.

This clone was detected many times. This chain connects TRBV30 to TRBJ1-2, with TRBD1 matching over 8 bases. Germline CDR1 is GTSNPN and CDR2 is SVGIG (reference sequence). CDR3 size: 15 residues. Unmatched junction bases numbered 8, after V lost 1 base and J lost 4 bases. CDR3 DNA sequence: TGTGCCTGGAGTGCCGACAGGGGAGCAGCCTATGGCTACACCTTC. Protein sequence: CAWSADRGAAYGYTF. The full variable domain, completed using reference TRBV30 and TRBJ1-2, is SQTIHQWPATLVQPVGSPLSLECTVEGTSNPNLYWYRQAAGRGLQLLFYSVGIGQISSEVPQNLSASRPQDRQFILSSKKLLLSDSGFYLCAWSADRGAAYGYTFGSGTRLTVV.

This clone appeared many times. Here the CDR3 reads CASSTGNSGNTIYF. CDR3 in DNA: TGTGCCAGTAGTACGGGTAACTCTGGAAACACCATATATTTT. The chain employs TRBV19 and TRBJ1-3; D gene ambiguous. With 4 bases removed from V and 0 bases from J, the gap between germline ends came to 7 bases. CDR1 is LNHDA and CDR2 is SQIVND in the germline V gene (reference sequence). This CDR3 is 14 amino acids long.

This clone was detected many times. CDR3 nucleotide sequence: TGTGCCAGCAACGCCTGGGGGACAGGGTCATTGACAGATACGCAGTATTTT. Amino acid sequence: CASNAWGTGSLTDTQYF. The chain has TRBV6-2 or TRBV6-3 and TRBJ2-3; 9 bases align to TRBD1. V was pared by 7 bases and J by 3 bases, with 14 bases of the junction left unmatched. Germline CDR1 is MNHEY and CDR2 is SVGEGT. This CDR3 is built from 17 residues.

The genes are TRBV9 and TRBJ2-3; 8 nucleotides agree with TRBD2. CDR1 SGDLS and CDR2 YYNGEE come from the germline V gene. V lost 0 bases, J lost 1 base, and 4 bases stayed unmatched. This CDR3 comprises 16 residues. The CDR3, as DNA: TGTGCCAGCAGCGTAGGTCCTAGCGGGCGCACAGATACGCAGTATTTT. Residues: CASSVGPSGRTDTQYF.

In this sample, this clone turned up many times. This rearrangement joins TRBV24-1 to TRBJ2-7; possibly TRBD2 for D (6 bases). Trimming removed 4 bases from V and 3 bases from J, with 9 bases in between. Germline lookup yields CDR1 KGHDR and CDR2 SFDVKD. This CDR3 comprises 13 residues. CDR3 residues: CATSDPGVYEQYF. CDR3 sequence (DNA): TGTGCCACCAGTGACCCGGGGGTCTACGAGCAGTACTTC.

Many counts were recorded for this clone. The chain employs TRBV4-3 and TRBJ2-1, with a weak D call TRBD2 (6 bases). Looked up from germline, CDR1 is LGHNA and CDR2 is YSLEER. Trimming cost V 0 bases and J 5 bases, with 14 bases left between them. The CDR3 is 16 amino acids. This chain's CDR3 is CASSQDPGERDNEQFF. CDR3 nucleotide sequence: TGCGCCAGCAGCCAAGATCCGGGGGAAAGGGACAATGAGCAGTTCTTC.

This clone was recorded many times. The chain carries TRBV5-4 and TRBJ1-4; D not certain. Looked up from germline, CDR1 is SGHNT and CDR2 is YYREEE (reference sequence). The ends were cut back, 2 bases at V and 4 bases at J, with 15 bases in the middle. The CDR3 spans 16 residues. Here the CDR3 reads CASSFSGSSYNEKLFF. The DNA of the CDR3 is TGTGCCAGCAGCTTCAGCGGATCTAGTTATAATGAAAAACTGTTTTTT.

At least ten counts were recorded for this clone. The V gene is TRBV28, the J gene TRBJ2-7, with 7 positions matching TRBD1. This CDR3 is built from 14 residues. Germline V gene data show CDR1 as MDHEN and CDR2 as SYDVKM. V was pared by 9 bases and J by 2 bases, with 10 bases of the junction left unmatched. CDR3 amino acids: CASELGQGAYEQYF. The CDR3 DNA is TGTGCCAGTGAATTGGGTCAGGGGGCCTACGAGCAGTACTTC.

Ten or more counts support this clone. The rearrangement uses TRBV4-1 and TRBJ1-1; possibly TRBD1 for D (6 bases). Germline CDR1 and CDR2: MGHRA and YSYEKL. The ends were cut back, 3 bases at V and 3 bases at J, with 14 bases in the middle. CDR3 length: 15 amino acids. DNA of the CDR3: TGCGCCAGCAGCCAGCCCGCAGGGGTAGACACTGAAGCTTTCTTT. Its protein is CASSQPAGVDTEAFF.

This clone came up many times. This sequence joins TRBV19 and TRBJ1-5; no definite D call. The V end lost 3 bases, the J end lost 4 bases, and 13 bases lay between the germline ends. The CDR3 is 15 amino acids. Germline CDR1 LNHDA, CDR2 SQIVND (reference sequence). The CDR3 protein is CASSIEGLRNQPQHF. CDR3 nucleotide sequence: TGTGCCAGTAGTATTGAAGGGTTAAGGAATCAGCCCCAGCATTTT.

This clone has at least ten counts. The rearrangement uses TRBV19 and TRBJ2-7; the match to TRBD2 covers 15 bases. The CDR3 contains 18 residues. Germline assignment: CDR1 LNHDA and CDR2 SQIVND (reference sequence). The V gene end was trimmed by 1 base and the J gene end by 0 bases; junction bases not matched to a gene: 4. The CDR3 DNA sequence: TGTGCCAGTAGTATAGGGACTAGCGGGAGGGCCAGCTCCTACGAGCAGTACTTC. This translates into CASSIGTSGRASSYEQYF.

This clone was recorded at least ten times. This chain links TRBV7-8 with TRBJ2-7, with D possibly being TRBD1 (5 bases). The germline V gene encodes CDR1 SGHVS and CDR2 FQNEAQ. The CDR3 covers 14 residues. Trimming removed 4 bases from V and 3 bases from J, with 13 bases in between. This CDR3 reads CASSSLRGYYEQYF. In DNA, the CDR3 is TGTGCCAGCAGCTCCCTAAGGGGTTACTACGAGCAGTACTTC.

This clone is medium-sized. In DNA, the CDR3 is TGTGCCATCAGTGATAGCACCCGGGCCGGGGAGCTGTTTTTT. Protein sequence: CAISDSTRAGELFF. The J gene is TRBJ2-2, the V gene TRBV10-3; no reliable D call. The germline V and J ends were trimmed by 3 bases and 6 bases, with 11 bases remaining between them. Germline-derived CDR1 and CDR2 are ENHRY and SYGVKD. The CDR3 sequence is 14 residues long.

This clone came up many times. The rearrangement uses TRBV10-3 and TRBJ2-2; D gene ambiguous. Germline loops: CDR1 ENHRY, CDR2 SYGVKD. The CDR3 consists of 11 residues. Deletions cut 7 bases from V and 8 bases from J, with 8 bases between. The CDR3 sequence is CAITSGGELFF. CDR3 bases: TGTGCCATCACCTCGGGTGGGGAGCTGTTTTTT.

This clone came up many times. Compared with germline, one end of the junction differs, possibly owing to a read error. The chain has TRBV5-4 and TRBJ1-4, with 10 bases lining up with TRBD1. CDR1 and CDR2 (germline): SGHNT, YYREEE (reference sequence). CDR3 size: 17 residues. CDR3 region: CASSLGQGARLDEKPFF. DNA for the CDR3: TGTGCCAGCAGCTTGGGACAGGGGGCGAGGTTGGACGAAAAACCGTTTTTT. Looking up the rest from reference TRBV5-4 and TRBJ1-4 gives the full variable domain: ETGVTQSPTHLIKTRGQQVTLRCSSQSGHNTVSWYQQALGQGPQFIFQYYREEENGRGNFPPRFSGLQFPNYSSELNVNALELDDSALYLCASSLGQGARLDEKPFFGSGTQLSVL.

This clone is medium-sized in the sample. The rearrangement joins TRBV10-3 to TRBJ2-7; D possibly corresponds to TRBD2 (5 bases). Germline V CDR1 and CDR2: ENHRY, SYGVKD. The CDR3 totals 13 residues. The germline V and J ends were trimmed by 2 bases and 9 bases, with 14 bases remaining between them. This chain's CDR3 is CAISEPRTQRQYF. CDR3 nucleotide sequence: TGTGCCATCAGTGAGCCCCGGACTCAAAGGCAGTACTTC.

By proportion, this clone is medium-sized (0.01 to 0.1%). CDR3 sequence reads: CASSIVRGTANYGYTF. CDR3 nucleotides: TGTGCCAGTAGTATCGTCAGGGGTACGGCGAACTATGGCTACACCTTC. V usage is TRBV19 and J usage is TRBJ1-2; D is possibly TRBD1 (6 bases). With 3 bases removed from V and 2 bases from J, the gap between germline ends came to 16 bases. There are 16 residues in the CDR3. Germline lookup yields CDR1 LNHDA and CDR2 SQIVND (reference sequence).

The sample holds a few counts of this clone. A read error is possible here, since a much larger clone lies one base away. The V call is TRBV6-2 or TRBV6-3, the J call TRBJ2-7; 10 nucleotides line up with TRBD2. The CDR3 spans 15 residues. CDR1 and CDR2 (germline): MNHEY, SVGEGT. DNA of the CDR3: TGTGCCAGCAGACCTCTAGCGGGGGACTCCTACCAGCAGTACTTC. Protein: CASRPLAGDSYQQYF.

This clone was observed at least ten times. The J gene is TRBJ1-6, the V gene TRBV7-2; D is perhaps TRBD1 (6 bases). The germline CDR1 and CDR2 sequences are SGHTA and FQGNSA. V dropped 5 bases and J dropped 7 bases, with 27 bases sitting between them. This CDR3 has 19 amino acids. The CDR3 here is CASSPQGREAQGRNSPLHF. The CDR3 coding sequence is TGTGCCAGCAGCCCCCAGGGGAGGGAGGCCCAAGGCAGAAATTCACCCCTCCACTTT.

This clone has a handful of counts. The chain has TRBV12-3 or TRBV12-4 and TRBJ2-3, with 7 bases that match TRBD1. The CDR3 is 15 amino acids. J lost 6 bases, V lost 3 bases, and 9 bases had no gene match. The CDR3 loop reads CASSFPAGGIDTQYF. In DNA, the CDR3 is TGTGCCAGCAGTTTTCCCGCAGGGGGTATCGATACGCAGTATTTT.

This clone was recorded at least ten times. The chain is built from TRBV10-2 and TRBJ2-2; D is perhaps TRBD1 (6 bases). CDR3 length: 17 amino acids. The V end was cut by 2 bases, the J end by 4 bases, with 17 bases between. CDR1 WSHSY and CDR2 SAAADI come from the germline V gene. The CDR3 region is CASSEPDSPLGTGELFF. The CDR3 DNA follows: TGCGCCAGCAGTGAGCCGGACAGTCCTTTGGGCACCGGGGAGCTGTTTTTT.

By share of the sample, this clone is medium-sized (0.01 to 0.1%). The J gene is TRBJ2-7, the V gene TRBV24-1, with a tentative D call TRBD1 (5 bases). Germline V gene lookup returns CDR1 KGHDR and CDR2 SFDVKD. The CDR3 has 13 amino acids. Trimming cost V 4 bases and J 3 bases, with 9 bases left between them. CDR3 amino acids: CATSEVDSYEQYF. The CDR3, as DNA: TGTGCCACCAGTGAGGTTGACAGCTACGAGCAGTACTTC.

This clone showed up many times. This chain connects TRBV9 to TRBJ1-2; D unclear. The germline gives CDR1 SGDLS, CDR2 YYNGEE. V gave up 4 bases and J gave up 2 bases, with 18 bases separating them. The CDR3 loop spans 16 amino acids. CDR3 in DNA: TGTGCCAGCAGCCCATCTCATGGAGCGGGGAACTATGGCTACACCTTC. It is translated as CASSPSHGAGNYGYTF. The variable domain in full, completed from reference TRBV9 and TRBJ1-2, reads DSGVTQTPKHLITATGQRVTLRCSPRSGDLSVYWYQQSLDQGLQFLIQYYNGEERAKGNILERFSAQQFPDLHSELNLSSLELGDSALYFCASSPSHGAGNYGYTFGSGTRLTVV.